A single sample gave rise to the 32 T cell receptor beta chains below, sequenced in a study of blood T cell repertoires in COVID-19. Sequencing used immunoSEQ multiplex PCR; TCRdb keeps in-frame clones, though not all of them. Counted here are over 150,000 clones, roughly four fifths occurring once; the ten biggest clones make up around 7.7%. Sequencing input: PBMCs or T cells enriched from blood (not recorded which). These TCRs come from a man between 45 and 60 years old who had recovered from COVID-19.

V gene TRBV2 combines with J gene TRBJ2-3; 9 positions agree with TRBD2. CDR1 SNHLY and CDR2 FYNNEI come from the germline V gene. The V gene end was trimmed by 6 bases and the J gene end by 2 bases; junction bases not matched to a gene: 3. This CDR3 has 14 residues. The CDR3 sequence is CASSRLAVTDTQYF. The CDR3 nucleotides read TGTGCCAGCAGCCGACTAGCGGTCACAGATACGCAGTATTTT.

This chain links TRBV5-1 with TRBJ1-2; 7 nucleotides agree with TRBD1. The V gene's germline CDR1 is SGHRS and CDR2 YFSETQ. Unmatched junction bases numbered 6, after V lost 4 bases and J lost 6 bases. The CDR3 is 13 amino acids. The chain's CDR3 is CASSLGTANGYTF. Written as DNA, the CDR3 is TGCGCCAGCAGCCTCGGGACAGCAAATGGCTACACCTTC.

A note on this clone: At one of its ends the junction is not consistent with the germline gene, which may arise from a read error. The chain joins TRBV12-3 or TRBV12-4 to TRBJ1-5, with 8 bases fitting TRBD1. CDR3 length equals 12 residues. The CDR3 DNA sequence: TGTGCCAGCAGTTTATCCAGGACAGGGAAATATTTT. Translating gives CASSLSRTGKYF.

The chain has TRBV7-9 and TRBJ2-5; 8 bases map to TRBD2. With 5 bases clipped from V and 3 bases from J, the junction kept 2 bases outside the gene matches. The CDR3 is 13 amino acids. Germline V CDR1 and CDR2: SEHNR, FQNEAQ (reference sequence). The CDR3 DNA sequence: TGTGCCAGCAGCGAGCGGGGGAAAGAGACCCAGTACTTC. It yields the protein CASSERGKETQYF.

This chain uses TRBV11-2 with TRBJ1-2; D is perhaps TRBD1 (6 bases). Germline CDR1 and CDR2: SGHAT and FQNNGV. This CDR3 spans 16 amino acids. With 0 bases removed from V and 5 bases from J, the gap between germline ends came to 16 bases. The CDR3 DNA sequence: TGTGCCAGCAGCTTAGATTCAGGGGTCCGCTCTTATGGCTACACCTTC. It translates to CASSLDSGVRSYGYTF.

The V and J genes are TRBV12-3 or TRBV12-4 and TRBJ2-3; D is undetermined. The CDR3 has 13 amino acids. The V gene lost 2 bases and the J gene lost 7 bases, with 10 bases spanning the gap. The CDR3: CASSLRVAHTQYF. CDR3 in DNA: TGTGCCAGCAGTTTACGAGTAGCTCATACGCAGTATTTT.

CDR3 protein: CASSYNNQPQHF. CDR3 coding DNA: TGTGCCAGTAGTTATAACAATCAGCCCCAGCATTTT. This chain uses TRBV19 with TRBJ1-5; D not certain. Trimming shortened V by 5 bases and J by 3 bases, and 5 bases separated the two germline ends. This CDR3 has 12 amino acids. Germline V gives CDR1 LNHDA, CDR2 SQIVND (reference sequence).

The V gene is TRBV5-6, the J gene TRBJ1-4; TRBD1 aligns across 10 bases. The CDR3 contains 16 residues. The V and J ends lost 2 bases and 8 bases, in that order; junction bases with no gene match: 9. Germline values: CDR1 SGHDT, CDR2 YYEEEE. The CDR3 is CASSLGTGVWGEKLFF. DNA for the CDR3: TGTGCCAGCAGCTTAGGGACAGGGGTTTGGGGAGAAAAACTGTTTTTT. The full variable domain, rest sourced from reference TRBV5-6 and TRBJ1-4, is DAGVTQSPTHLIKTRGQQVTLRCSPKSGHDTVSWYQQALGQGPQFIFQYYEEEERQRGNFPDRFSGHQFPNYSSELNVNALLLGDSALYLCASSLGTGVWGEKLFFGSGTQLSVL.

The CDR3 spells CATSDLPPGSYNSPLHF. For the CDR3, the DNA is TGTGCCACCAGTGATCTTCCCCCGGGCTCCTATAATTCACCCCTCCACTTT. The genes are TRBV24-1 and TRBJ1-6; D is ambiguous. Germline CDR1 reads KGHDR; CDR2 reads SFDVKD. This CDR3 is 17 amino acids long. The V and J ends lost 3 bases and 0 bases respectively, with 11 bases between them.

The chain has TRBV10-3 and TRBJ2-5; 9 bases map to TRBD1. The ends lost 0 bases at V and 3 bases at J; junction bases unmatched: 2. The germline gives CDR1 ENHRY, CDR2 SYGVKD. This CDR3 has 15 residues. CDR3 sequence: CAISESGTGKETQYF. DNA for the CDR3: TGTGCCATCAGTGAGTCTGGGACAGGGAAAGAGACCCAGTACTTC.

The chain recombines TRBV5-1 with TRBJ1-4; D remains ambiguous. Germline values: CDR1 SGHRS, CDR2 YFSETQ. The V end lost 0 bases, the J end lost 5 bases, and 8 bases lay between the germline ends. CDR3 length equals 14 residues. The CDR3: CASSLDSNNEKLFF. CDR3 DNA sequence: TGCGCCAGCAGCTTGGACAGCAACAATGAAAAACTGTTTTTT. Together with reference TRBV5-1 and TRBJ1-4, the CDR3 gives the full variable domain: KAGVTQTPRYLIKTRGQQVTLSCSPISGHRSVSWYQQTPGQGLQFLFEYFSETQRNKGNFPGRFSGRQFSNSRSEMNVSTLELGDSALYLCASSLDSNNEKLFFGSGTQLSVL.

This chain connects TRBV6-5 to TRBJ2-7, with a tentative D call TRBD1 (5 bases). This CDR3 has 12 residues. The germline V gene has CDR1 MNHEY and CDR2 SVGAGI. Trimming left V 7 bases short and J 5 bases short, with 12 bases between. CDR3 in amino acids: CASMKDINEQYF. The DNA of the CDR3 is TGTGCCAGCATGAAGGACATAAACGAGCAGTACTTC.

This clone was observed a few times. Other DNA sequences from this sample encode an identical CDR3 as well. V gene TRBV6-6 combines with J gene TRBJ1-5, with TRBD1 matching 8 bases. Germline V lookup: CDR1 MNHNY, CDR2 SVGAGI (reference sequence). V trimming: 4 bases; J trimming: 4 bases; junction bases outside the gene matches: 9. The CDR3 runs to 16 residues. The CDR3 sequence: CASSSTDRGGNQPQHF. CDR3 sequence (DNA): TGTGCCAGCAGTTCTACCGACAGGGGTGGGAATCAGCCCCAGCATTTT.

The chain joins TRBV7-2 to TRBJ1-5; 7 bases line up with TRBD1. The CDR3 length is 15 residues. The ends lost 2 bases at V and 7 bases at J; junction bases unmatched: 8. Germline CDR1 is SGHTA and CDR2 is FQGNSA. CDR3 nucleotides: TGTGCCAGCAGCTTAAACAGGGGCACTTACCAGCCCCAGCATTTT. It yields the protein CASSLNRGTYQPQHF.

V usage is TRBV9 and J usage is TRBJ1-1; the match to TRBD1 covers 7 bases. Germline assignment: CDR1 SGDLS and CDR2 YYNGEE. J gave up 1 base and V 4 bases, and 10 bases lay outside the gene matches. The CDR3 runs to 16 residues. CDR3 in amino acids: CASSPTWNRGNTEAFF. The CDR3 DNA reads TGTGCCAGCAGCCCGACCTGGAACAGGGGGAACACTGAAGCTTTCTTT.

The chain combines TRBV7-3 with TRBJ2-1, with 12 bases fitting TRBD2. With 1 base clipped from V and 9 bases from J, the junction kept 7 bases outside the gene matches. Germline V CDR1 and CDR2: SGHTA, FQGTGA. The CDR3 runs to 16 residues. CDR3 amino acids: CASSLRSSGGAREQFF. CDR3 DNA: TGTGCCAGCAGCTTAAGGTCTAGCGGGGGGGCCCGTGAGCAGTTCTTC.

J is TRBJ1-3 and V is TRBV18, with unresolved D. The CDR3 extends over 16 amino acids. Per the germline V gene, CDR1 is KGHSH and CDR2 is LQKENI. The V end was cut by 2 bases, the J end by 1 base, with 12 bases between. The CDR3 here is CASSPNPQISGNTIYF. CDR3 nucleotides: TGTGCCAGCTCACCAAATCCCCAGATATCTGGAAACACCATATATTTT. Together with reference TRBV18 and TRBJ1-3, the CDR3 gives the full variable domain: NAGVMQNPRHLVRRRGQEARLRCSPMKGHSHVYWYRQLPEEGLKFMVYLQKENIIDESGMPKERFSAEFPKEGPSILRIQQVVRGDSAAYFCASSPNPQISGNTIYFGEGSWLTVV.

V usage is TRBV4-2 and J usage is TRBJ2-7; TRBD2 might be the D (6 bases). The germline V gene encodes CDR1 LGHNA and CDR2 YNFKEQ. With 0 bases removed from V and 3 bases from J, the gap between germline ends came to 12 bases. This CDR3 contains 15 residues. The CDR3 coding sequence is TGTGCCAGCAGCCAAGATGAACGGAGGGACTACGAGCAGTACTTC. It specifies CASSQDERRDYEQYF.

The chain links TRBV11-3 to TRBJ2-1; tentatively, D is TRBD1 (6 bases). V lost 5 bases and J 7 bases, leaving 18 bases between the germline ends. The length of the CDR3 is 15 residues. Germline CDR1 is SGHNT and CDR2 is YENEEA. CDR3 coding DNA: TGTGCCAGCAGCACCTCCGGACAGTGGCAAAATGAGCAGTTCTTC. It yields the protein CASSTSGQWQNEQFF.

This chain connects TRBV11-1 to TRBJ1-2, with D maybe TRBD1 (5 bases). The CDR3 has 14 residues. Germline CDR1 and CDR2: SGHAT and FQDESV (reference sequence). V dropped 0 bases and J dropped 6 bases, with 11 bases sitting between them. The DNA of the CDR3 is TGTGCCAGCAGCTTAGCGGTTTCAGGGCATGGCTACACCTTC. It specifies CASSLAVSGHGYTF.

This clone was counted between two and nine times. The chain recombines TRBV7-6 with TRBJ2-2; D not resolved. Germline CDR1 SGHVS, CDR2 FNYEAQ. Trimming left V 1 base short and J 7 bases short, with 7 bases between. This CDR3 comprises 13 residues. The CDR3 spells CASSLGSGGELFF. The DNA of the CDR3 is TGTGCCAGCAGCTTAGGGTCCGGCGGGGAGCTGTTTTTT. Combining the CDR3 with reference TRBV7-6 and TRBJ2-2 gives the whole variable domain GAGVSQSPRYKVTKRGQDVALRCDPISGHVSLYWYRQALGQGPEFLTYFNYEAQQDKSGLPNDRFSAERPEGSISTLTIQRTEQRDSAMYRCASSLGSGGELFFGEGSRLTVL.

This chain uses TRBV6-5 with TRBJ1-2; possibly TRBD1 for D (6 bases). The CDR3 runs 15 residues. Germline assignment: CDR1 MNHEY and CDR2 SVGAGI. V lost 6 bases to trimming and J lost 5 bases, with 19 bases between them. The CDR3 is CASRPDGGAAYGYTF. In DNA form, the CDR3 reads TGTGCCAGCAGACCCGACGGGGGGGCGGCGTATGGCTACACCTTC.

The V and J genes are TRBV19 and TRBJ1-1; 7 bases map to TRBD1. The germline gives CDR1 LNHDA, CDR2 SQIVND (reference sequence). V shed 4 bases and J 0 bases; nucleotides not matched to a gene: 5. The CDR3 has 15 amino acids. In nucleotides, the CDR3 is TGTGCCAGTAGTACAGGGGGACGGTTGAACACTGAAGCTTTCTTT. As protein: CASSTGGRLNTEAFF. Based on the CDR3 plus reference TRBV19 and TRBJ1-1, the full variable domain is DGGITQSPKYLFRKEGQNVTLSCEQNLNHDAMYWYRQDPGQGLRLIYYSQIVNDFQKGDIAEGYSVSREKKESFPLTVTSAQKNPTAFYLCASSTGGRLNTEAFFGQGTRLTVV.

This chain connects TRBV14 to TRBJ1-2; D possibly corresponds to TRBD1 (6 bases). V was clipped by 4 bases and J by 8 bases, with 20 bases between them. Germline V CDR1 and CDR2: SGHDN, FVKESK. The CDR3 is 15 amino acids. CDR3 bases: TGTGCCAGCAGCCCGGTTGGGGGCCCGTTAGTAGGCTACACCTTC. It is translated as CASSPVGGPLVGYTF.

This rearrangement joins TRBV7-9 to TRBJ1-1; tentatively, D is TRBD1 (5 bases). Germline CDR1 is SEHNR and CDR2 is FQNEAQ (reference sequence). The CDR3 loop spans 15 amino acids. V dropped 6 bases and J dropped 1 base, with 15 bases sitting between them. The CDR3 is CASRGLGKPNTEAFF. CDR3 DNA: TGTGCCAGCAGGGGACTAGGGAAACCGAACACTGAAGCTTTCTTT.

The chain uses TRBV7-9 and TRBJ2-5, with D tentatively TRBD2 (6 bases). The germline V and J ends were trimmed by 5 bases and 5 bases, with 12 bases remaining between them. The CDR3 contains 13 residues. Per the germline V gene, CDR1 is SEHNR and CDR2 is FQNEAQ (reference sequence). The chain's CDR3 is CASSSGPAETQYF. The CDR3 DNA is TGTGCCAGCAGCAGCGGGCCCGCGGAGACCCAGTACTTC.

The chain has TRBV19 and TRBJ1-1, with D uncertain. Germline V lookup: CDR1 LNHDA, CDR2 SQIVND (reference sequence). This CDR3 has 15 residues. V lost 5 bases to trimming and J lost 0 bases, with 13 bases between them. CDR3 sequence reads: CASSPPGLMNTEAFF. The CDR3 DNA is TGTGCCAGTAGTCCCCCGGGTCTAATGAACACTGAAGCTTTCTTT.

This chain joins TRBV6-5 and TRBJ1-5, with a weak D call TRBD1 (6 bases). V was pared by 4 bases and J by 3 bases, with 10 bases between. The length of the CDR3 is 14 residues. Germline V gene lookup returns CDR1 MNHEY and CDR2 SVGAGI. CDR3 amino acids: CASSWGQPNQPQHF. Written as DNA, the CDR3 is TGTGCCAGCAGTTGGGGGCAGCCCAATCAGCCCCAGCATTTT.

The CDR3: CASSRQGSGNTIYF. The CDR3 bases are TGTGCCAGCAGCCGACAGGGCTCTGGAAACACCATATATTTT. The rearrangement links TRBV11-2 to TRBJ1-3; 7 nucleotides align to TRBD1. The CDR3 length is 14 residues. Germline V lookup: CDR1 SGHAT, CDR2 FQNNGV. Trimming cost V 5 bases and J 0 bases; bases outside gene matches: 1.

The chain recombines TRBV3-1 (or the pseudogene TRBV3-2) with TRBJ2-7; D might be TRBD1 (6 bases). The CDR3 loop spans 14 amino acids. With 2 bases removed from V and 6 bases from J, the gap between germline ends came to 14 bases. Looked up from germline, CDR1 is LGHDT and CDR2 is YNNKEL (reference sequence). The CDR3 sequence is CASSQRAQGREQYF. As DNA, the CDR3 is TGTGCCAGCAGCCAACGGGCGCAGGGGCGCGAGCAGTACTTC.

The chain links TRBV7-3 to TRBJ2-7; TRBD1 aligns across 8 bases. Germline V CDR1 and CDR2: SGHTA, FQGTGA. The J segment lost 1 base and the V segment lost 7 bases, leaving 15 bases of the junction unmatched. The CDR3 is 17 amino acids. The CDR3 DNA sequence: TGTGCCAGCATCCCCCCTCCCGCCGGGACAGGATCCTACGAGCAGTACTTC. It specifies CASIPPPAGTGSYEQYF.

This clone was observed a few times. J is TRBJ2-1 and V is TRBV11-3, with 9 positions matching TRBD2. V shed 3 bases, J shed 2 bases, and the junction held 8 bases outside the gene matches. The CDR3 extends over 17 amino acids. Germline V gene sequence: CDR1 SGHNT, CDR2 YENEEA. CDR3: CASSLYFSGGAYNEQFF. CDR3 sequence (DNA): TGTGCCAGCAGCTTGTACTTTAGCGGGGGTGCCTACAATGAGCAGTTCTTC.